This TCR beta chain was sequenced for a study of beta chain features in type 1 diabetes. Findings of the study overall: Individuals with type 1 diabetes displayed fewer insertions and more deletions at VDJ junctions. The study found that naive, central memory and Treg TCRB repertoires appeared more similar in patients than in healthy donors. Sequencing used cDNA, and cells with high TCR expression could therefore be over-represented.

This clone was seen a few times. Antigen unknown. Looked up from germline, CDR1 is SGHNT and CDR2 is YYREEE (reference sequence). The CDR3 has 16 residues. J gave up 4 bases and V 2 bases, and 9 bases lay outside the gene matches. Investigators reverse transcribed all isolated RNA, so they sequenced expressed TCRB transcripts. Mean read depth for naive, central memory and regulatory T cell samples was around 3.8 million reads. Sequencing was performed with immunoSEQ multiplex PCR; in TCRdb, only in-frame clones are kept and a portion is missing. This table holds about 370,000 clones, approximately 15% found once.

J is TRBJ2-5 and V is TRBV5-4; TRBD2 aligns across 9 bases. The sequence was collected from a woman aged 18-30 years in good health. The sequencing sample was made of naive CD4+ T cells from blood. The CDR3 here is CASSFPYSGSRETQYF. In DNA, the CDR3 is TGTGCCAGCAGCTTTCCCTATAGCGGGAGCAGAGAGACCCAGTACTTC.